This passage covers 8 T cell receptor beta chains from one sample sequenced in a study of blood T cell repertoires in COVID-19. TCRdb keeps only in-frame clones here, not all; method: immunoSEQ multiplex PCR. The sample carries 150,000 to 200,000 clones, roughly 77% recorded once. Material for sequencing was peripheral blood. The receptors shown here come from an elderly woman with COVID-19, enrolled during active disease.

This rearrangement joins TRBV5-6 to TRBJ1-6; D not resolved. The V gene lost 1 base and the J gene lost 9 bases, with 20 bases spanning the gap. CDR1 and CDR2 (germline): SGHDT, YYEEEE. The CDR3 has 17 amino acids. Here the CDR3 reads CASSLRLSPVTLSPLHF. CDR3 nucleotides: TGTGCCAGCAGCTTGCGCCTCTCTCCCGTAACTCTTTCACCCCTCCACTTT.

This sequence joins TRBV6-1 and TRBJ1-1; D not resolved. Germline-derived CDR1 and CDR2 are MNHNS and SASEGT. The CDR3 is made up of 17 amino acids. V lost 2 bases to trimming and J lost 2 bases, with 18 bases between them. The CDR3 reads CASSERWRSQTNTEAFF. For the CDR3, the DNA is TGTGCCAGCAGTGAAAGGTGGCGGAGCCAGACTAACACTGAAGCTTTCTTT.

V is TRBV6-5 and J is TRBJ1-1; possibly TRBD1 for D (5 bases). V lost 0 bases to trimming and J lost 9 bases, with 11 bases between them. Germline V gene lookup returns CDR1 MNHEY and CDR2 SVGAGI. This CDR3 has 13 amino acids. CDR3 loop: CASSYSMGGKAFF. CDR3 sequence (DNA): TGTGCCAGCAGTTACTCTATGGGGGGAAAAGCTTTCTTT.

The chain employs TRBV2 and TRBJ2-7; D perhaps matches TRBD2 (6 bases). V gave up 8 bases and J gave up 7 bases, with 21 bases separating them. The CDR3 loop spans 14 amino acids. Germline assignment: CDR1 SNHLY and CDR2 FYNNEI. The CDR3 spells CASSGGIRPGEQYF. Here the CDR3 DNA reads TGTGCCAGCTCAGGAGGGATACGTCCGGGGGAGCAGTACTTC.

The CDR3 DNA reads TGTGCCAGCAGATGGACTAGCGGGAGTAACACCGGGGAGCTGTTTTTT. As protein: CASRWTSGSNTGELFF. This chain uses TRBV2 with TRBJ2-2; 13 nucleotides match TRBD2. The CDR3 loop spans 16 amino acids. CDR1 and CDR2 from the germline V gene are SNHLY and FYNNEI. J gave up 2 bases and V 6 bases, and 3 bases lay outside the gene matches.

The V gene is TRBV29-1, the J gene TRBJ1-4; 7 bases fit TRBD1. V lost 2 bases and J lost 8; bases outside the gene matches: 8. This CDR3 is 14 amino acids long. Germline V lookup: CDR1 SQVTM, CDR2 ANQGSEA. The CDR3 DNA reads as TGCAGCGTTGAAATTACGAGGGACAGCGAAAAACTGTTTTTT. Translated, it gives CSVEITRDSEKLFF.

Regarding this clone: Other DNA sequences in the same sample also yield this CDR3. The genes are TRBV27 and TRBJ2-7, with D possibly being TRBD1 (5 bases). This CDR3 contains 14 residues. The germline V and J ends were trimmed by 2 bases and 4 bases, with 12 bases remaining between them. Looked up from germline, CDR1 is MNHEY and CDR2 is SMNVEV (reference sequence). In nucleotides, the CDR3 is TGTGCCAGCAGTTTAAGGCAGGGCGCGTACGAGCAGTACTTC. Its translation is CASSLRQGAYEQYF.

The chain combines TRBV3-1 (or the pseudogene TRBV3-2) with TRBJ2-3, with a tentative D call TRBD2 (6 bases). V dropped 3 bases and J dropped 3 bases, with 19 bases sitting between them. Germline V CDR1 and CDR2: LGHDT, YNNKEL (reference sequence). The CDR3 has 17 residues. The CDR3 DNA reads TGTGCCAGCAGCCATCGCGGAGGGCCCGGAGGGACAGATACGCAGTATTTT. The encoded protein is CASSHRGGPGGTDTQYF.